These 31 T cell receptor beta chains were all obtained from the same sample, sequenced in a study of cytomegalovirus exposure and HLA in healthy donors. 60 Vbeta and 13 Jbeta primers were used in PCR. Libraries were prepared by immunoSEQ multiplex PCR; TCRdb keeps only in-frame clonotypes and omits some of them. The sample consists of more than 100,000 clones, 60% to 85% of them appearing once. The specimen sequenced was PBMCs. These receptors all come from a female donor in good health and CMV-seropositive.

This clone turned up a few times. In DNA form, the CDR3 reads TGTGCCAGTATTCACAGTTATAGCAATCAGCCCCAGCATTTT. Residues: CASIHSYSNQPQHF. This chain links TRBV19 with TRBJ1-5; D gene ambiguous. Germline CDR1 is LNHDA and CDR2 is SQIVND (reference sequence). This CDR3 has 14 amino acids. V dropped 7 bases and J dropped 0 bases, with 10 bases sitting between them.

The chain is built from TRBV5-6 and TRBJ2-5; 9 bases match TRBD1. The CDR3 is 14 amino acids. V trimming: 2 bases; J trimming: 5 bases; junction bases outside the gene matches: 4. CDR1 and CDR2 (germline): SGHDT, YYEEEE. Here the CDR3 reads CASSFTGGWETQYF. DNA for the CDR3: TGTGCCAGCAGCTTTACAGGGGGCTGGGAGACCCAGTACTTC.

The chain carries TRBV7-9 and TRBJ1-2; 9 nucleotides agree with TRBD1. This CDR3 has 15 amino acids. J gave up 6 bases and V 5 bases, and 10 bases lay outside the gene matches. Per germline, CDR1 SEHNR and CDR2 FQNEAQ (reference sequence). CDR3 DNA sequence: TGTGCCAGCAGCATCCGGGACAGGGTTTTAGATGGCTACACCTTC. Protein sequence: CASSIRDRVLDGYTF.

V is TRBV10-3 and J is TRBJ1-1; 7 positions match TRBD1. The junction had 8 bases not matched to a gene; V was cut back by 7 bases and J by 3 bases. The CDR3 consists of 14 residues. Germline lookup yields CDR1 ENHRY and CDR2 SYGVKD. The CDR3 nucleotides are TGTGCCATCAAGCGGACAGGATTGGACACTGAAGCTTTCTTT. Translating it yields CAIKRTGLDTEAFF.

CDR3 DNA sequence: TGCGCCAGCAGCTGGTCGGGAGGGGACTTAAACATTCAGTACTTC. This translates into CASSWSGGDLNIQYF. The chain recombines TRBV5-1 with TRBJ2-4; TRBD2 agrees at 8 bases. In germline, CDR1 is SGHRS, CDR2 YFSETQ. J lost 6 bases, V lost 3 bases, and 8 bases had no gene match. The length of the CDR3 is 15 residues. Using reference TRBV5-1 and TRBJ2-4 for the parts outside the CDR3, the full variable domain is KAGVTQTPRYLIKTRGQQVTLSCSPISGHRSVSWYQQTPGQGLQFLFEYFSETQRNKGNFPGRFSGRQFSNSRSEMNVSTLELGDSALYLCASSWSGGDLNIQYFGAGTRLSVL.

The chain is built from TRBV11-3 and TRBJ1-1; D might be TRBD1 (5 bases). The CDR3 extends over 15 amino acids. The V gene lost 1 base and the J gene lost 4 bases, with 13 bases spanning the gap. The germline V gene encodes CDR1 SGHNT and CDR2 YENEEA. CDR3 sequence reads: CASSLGGQALTEAFF. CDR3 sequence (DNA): TGTGCCAGCAGCTTAGGGGGCCAGGCACTCACTGAAGCTTTCTTT.

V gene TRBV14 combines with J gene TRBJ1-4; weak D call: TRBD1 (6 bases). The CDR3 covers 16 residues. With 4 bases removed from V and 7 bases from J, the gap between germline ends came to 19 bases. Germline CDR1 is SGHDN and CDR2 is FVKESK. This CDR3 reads CASSPDRGGGGEKLFF. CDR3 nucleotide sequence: TGTGCCAGCAGCCCCGATCGCGGGGGCGGAGGTGAAAAACTGTTTTTT.

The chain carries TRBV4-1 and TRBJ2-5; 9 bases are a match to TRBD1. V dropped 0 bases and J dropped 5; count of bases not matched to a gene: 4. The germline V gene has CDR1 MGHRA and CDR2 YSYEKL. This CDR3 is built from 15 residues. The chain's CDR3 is CASSQEGQGWETQYF. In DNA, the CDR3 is TGCGCCAGCAGCCAAGAAGGACAGGGGTGGGAGACCCAGTACTTC.

The CDR3 region has the DNA TGCGCCAGCAGTGAGTCTCGACGGGGCAATGAGCAGTTCTTC. Amino acid sequence: CASSESRRGNEQFF. The rearrangement links TRBV10-1 to TRBJ2-1; tentative D call: TRBD2 (5 bases). The germline V gene encodes CDR1 WNHNN and CDR2 SYGVQD (reference sequence). CDR3 length: 14 residues. Deletions cut 0 bases from V and 6 bases from J, with 9 bases between.

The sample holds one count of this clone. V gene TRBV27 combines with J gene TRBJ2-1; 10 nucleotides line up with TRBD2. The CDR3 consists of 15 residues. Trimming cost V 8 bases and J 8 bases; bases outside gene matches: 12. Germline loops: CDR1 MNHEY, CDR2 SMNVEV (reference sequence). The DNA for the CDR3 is TGTGCCAGCGGACTCACTAGCGGGATCAGCGATGAGCAGTTCTTC. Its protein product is CASGLTSGISDEQFF.

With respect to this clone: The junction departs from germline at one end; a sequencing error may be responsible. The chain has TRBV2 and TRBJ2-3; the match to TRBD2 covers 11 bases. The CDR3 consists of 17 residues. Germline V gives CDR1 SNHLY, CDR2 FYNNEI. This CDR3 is CASNKFSGTSGTDTQCF. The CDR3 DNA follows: TGTGCCAGCAATAAATTTTCCGGGACTAGCGGCACAGATACGCAGTGTTTT.

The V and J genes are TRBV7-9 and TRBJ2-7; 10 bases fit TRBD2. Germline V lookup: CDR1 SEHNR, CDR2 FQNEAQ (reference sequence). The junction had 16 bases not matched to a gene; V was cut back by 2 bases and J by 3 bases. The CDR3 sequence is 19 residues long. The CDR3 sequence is CASSLSGVPRTSGLYEQYF. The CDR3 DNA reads TGTGCCAGCAGCTTAAGTGGGGTTCCCCGGACTAGCGGACTCTACGAGCAGTACTTC.

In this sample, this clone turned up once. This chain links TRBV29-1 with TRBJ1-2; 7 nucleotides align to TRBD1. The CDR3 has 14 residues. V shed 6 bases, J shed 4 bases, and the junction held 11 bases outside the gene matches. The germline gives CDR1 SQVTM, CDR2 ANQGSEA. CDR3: CSVGKTGNVYGYTF. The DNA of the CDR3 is TGCAGCGTCGGTAAGACAGGGAACGTCTATGGCTACACCTTC.

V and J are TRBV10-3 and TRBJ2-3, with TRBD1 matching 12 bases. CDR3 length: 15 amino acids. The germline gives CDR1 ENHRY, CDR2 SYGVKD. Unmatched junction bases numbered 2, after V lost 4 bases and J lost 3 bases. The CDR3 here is CAISGGQGATDTQYF. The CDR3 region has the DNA TGTGCCATCAGTGGGGGACAGGGGGCAACAGATACGCAGTATTTT.

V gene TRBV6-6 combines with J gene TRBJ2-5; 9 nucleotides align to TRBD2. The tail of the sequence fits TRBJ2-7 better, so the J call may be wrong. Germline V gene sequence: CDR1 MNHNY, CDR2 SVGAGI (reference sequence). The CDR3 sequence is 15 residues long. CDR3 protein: CASTPRGGRVSEQYF. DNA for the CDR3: TGTGCCAGCACGCCCCGAGGCGGGAGGGTCTCCGAGCAGTACTTC.

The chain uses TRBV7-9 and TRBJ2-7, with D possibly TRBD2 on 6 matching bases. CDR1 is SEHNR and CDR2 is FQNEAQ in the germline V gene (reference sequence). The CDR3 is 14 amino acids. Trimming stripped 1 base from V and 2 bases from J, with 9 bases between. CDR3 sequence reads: CASSLVGGTYEQYF. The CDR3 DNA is TGTGCCAGCAGCTTAGTGGGCGGGACCTACGAGCAGTACTTC.

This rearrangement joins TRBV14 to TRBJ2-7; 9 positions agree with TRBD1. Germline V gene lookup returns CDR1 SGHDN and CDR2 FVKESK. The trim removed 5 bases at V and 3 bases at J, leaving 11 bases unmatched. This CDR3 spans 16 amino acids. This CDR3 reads CASSAYPGQGSYEQYF. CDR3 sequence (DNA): TGTGCCAGCAGCGCATATCCGGGACAGGGCAGCTACGAGCAGTACTTC.

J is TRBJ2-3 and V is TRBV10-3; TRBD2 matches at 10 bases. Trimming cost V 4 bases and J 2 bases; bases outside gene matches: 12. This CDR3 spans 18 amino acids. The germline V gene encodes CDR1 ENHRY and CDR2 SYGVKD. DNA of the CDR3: TGTGCCATCAGTGGTGGGGGCCTAGCGGGGGCCACCACAGATACGCAGTATTTT. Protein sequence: CAISGGGLAGATTDTQYF.

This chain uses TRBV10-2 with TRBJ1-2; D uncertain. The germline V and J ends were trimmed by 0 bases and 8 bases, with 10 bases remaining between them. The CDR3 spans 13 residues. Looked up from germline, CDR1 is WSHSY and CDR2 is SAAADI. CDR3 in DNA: TGCGCCAGCAGTGAGTCTACATCGCTCGGCTACACCTTC. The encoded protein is CASSESTSLGYTF.

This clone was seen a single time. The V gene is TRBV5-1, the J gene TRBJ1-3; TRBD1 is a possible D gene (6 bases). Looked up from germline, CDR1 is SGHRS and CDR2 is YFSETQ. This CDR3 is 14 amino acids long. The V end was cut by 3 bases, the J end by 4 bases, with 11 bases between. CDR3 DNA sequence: TGCGCCAGCAGCTCGGGGGGCGAAGGAAACACCATATATTTT. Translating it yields CASSSGGEGNTIYF.

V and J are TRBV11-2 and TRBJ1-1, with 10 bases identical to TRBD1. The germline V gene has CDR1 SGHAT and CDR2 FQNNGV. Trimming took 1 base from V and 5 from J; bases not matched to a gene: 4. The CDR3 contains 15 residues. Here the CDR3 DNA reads TGTGCCAGCAGCTTAGGACCGGGACAGGGGACTGAAGCTTTCTTT. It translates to CASSLGPGQGTEAFF. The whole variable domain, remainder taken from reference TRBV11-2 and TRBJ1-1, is EAGVAQSPRYKIIEKRQSVAFWCNPISGHATLYWYQQILGQGPKLLIQFQNNGVVDDSQLPKDRFSAERLKGVDSTLKIQPAKLEDSAVYLCASSLGPGQGTEAFFGQGTRLTVV.

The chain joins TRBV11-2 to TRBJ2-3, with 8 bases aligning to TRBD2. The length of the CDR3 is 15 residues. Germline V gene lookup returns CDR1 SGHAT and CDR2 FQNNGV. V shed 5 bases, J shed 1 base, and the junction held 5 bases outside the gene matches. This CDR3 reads CASSQRREGTDTQYF. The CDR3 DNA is TGTGCCAGCAGCCAGCGGCGGGAGGGCACAGATACGCAGTATTTT.

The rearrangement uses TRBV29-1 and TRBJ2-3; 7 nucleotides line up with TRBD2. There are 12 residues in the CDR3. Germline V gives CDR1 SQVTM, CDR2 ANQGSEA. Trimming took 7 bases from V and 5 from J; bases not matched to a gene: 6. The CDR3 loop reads CSAGEGKDTQYF. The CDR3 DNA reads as TGCAGCGCCGGGGAGGGAAAAGATACGCAGTATTTT.

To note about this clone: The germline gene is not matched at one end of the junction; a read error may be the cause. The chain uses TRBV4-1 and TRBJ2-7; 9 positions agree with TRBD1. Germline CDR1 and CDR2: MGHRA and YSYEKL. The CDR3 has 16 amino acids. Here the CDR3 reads CASSHERGQGGNEQYF. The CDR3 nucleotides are TGTGCCAGCAGCCACGAGAGGGGACAGGGTGGCAACGAGCAGTACTTC.

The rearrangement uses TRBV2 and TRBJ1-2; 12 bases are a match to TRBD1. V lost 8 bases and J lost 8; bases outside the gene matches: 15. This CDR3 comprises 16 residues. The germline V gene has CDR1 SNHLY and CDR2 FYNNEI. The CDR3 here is CASGRDRGPLSFGYTF. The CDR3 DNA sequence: TGTGCCAGCGGCCGGGACAGGGGGCCACTATCCTTCGGCTACACCTTC.

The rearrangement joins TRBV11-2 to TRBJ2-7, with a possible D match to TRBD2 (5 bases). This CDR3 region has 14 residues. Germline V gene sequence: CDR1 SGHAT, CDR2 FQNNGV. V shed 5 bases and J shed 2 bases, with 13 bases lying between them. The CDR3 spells CASSRPDGTYEQYF. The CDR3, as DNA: TGTGCCAGCAGCAGACCGGACGGGACCTACGAGCAGTACTTC.

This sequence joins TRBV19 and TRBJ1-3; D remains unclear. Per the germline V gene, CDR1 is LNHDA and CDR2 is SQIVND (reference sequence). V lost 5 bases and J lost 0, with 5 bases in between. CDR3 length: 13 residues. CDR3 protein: CASSEVSGNTIYF. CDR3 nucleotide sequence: TGTGCCAGTAGTGAGGTCTCTGGAAACACCATATATTTT. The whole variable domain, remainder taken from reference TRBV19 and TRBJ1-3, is DGGITQSPKYLFRKEGQNVTLSCEQNLNHDAMYWYRQDPGQGLRLIYYSQIVNDFQKGDIAEGYSVSREKKESFPLTVTSAQKNPTAFYLCASSEVSGNTIYFGEGSWLTVV.

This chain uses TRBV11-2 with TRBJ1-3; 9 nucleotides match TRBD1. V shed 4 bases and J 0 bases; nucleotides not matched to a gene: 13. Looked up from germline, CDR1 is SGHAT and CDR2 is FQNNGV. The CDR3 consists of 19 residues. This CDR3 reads CASSSPRTGALLSGNTIYF. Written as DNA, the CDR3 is TGTGCCAGCAGCTCCCCCCGGACAGGGGCCCTACTCTCTGGAAACACCATATATTTT.

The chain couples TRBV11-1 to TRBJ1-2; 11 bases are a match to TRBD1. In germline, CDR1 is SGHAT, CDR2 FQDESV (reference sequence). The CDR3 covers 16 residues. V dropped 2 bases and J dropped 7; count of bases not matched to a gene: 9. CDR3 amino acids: CASSLSRTGGGGGYTF. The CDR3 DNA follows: TGTGCCAGCAGCTTAAGCCGGACAGGGGGCGGAGGTGGCTACACCTTC.

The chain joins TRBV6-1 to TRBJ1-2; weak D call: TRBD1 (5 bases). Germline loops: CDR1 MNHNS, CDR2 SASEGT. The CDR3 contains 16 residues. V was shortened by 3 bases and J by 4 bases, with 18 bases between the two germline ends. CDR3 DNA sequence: TGTGCCAGCAGTGAGCAGGGAAAGACGACATCCTATGGCTACACCTTC. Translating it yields CASSEQGKTTSYGYTF.

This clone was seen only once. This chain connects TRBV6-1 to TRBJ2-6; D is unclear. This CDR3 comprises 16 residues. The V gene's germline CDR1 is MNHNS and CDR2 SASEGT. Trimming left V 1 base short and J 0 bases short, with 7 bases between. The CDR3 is CASSEVPDSGANVLTF. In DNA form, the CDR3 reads TGTGCCAGCAGTGAAGTCCCAGACTCTGGGGCCAACGTCCTGACTTTC.